The subject of this entry is one TCR beta chain. The sample is drawn from a study of blood T cells in healthy people across ages. V shed 1 base and J 8 bases; nucleotides not matched to a gene: 15. Germline CDR1 and CDR2: KGHSH and LQKENI. The CDR3 extends over 17 amino acids. Researchers report isolating at least 6.5 million PBMCs per sample. Through a sample-barcoded 5' primer and a J-beta primer mix, a second PCR was run for roughly 6 to 11 cycles. Each CDR3 protein gets one entry after TCRdb re-called the 5' RACE reads with MiXCR. The top ten hold roughly 34% of the sample, which has 660,000 or so distinct CDR3 sequences, under 65% seen once.

This sequence was found in a man aged 55-75 years in good health. Sequencing used blood. The chain employs TRBV18 and TRBJ1-2; 8 nucleotides match TRBD1. The CDR3: CASSPLQTGDISGGYTF. CDR3 coding DNA: TGTGCCAGCTCACCACTCCAGACAGGGGATATTTCGGGAGGCTACACCTTC.